This TCR beta chain was observed in a study of blood T cell repertoires in COVID-19. Study at large: PBMCs, B-cell-depleted T cells, or T cells were the source of the cDNA or gDNA that made up the material.

Libraries were prepared by immunoSEQ multiplex PCR; TCRdb keeps only in-frame clonotypes and omits some of them. There are hundreds of thousands of clones in the sample; around 89% occur only once, and 6.9% lies in the top ten. Per germline, CDR1 SGHTA and CDR2 FQGTGA. Germline trimming cut 5 bases from V and 5 bases from J; bases unmatched to any gene: 2. The CDR3 extends over 13 amino acids. On this clone: This sample also contains other DNA sequences that code for the same CDR3.

The genes are TRBV7-3 and TRBJ1-1; TRBD1 matches 10 bases. This TCR was sampled from a woman in her twenties or thirties who had recovered from COVID-19. Material: peripheral blood. Written as DNA, the CDR3 is TGTGCCAGCAGCGCGGACAGGGGGACTGAAGCTTTCTTT. This sequence encodes CASSADRGTEAFF.